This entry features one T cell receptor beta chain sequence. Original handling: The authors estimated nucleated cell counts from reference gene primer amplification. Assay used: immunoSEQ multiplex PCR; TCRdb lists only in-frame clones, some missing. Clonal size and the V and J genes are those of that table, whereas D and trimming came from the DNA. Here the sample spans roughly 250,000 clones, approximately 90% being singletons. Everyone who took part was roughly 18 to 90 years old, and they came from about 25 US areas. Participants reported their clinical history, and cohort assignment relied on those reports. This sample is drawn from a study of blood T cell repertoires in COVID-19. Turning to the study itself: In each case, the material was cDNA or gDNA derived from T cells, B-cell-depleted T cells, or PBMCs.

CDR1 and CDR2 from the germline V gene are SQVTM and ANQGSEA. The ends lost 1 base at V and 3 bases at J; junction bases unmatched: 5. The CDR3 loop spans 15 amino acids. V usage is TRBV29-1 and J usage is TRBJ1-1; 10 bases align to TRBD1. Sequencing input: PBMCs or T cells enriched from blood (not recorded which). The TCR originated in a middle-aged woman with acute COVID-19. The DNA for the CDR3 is TGCAGCGTTGAAGGGACAGGGGGAAGACACACTGAAGCTTTCTTT. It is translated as CSVEGTGGRHTEAFF.